This passage covers 5 T cell receptor beta chains from one sample sequenced in a study of T-cell reconstitution after alpha-beta-depleted transplantation in children. Unique molecular identifiers tagged the TCRbeta library. TCRdb reanalysed the PCR reads using MiXCR and keeps one entry per CDR3 protein. The table has about 640,000 distinct CDR3 sequences, about 15% seen once. Sequenced here: PBMCs from the stem cell graft donor, sampled from the stem cell graft. The receptors stem from a human donor who donated a stem cell graft to a child with acute myeloid leukemia.

In its sample, this clonotype was seen many times. This rearrangement joins TRBV4-2 to TRBJ1-3; TRBD1 matches 10 bases. This CDR3 is built from 18 residues. V shed 4 bases and J 0 bases; nucleotides not matched to a gene: 9. Germline values: CDR1 LGHNA, CDR2 YNFKEQ. CDR3 sequence: CASSPVDRGFSSGNTIYF. The CDR3, as DNA: TGTGCCAGCAGCCCCGTGGACAGGGGGTTTTCCTCTGGAAACACCATATATTTT.

V gene TRBV5-1 combines with J gene TRBJ2-1; D may match TRBD1 or TRBD2 (5 bases each). Trimming cost V 1 base and J 6 bases, with 14 bases left between them. The CDR3 totals 15 residues. Germline V gene sequence: CDR1 SGHRS, CDR2 YFSETQ. The CDR3 protein is CASSLRRGNFNEQFF. The CDR3 DNA reads TGCGCCAGCAGCTTGCGACGGGGCAATTTCAATGAGCAGTTCTTC.

This clonotype was counted between two and nine times. The V call is TRBV5-6, the J call TRBJ2-7; D is perhaps TRBD2 (6 bases). The length of the CDR3 is 13 residues. The V and J ends lost 5 bases and 3 bases respectively, with 12 bases between them. Looked up from germline, CDR1 is SGHDT and CDR2 is YYEEEE. CDR3 loop: CASSAGPFYEQYF. As DNA, the CDR3 is TGTGCCAGCAGTGCGGGGCCCTTCTACGAGCAGTACTTC.

At least ten counts were recorded for this clonotype. The V call is TRBV6-5, the J call TRBJ2-1; D not resolved. Trimming stripped 2 bases from V and 6 bases from J, with 8 bases between. This CDR3 has 13 residues. Germline V gene data show CDR1 as MNHEY and CDR2 as SVGAGI. The CDR3 bases are TGTGCCAGCAGTTACGGGGTGGGCAATGAGCAGTTCTTC. Amino acids: CASSYGVGNEQFF.

This clonotype showed up just a few times. The J gene is TRBJ2-5, the V gene TRBV5-6; 7 nucleotides align to TRBD2. Germline CDR1 SGHDT, CDR2 YYEEEE. The V gene end was trimmed by 4 bases and the J gene end by 5 bases; junction bases not matched to a gene: 11. This CDR3 is 15 amino acids long. In nucleotides, the CDR3 is TGTGCCAGCAGCCCCCTAGCGGATGCTCTCGAGACCCAGTACTTC. Translated: CASSPLADALETQYF.